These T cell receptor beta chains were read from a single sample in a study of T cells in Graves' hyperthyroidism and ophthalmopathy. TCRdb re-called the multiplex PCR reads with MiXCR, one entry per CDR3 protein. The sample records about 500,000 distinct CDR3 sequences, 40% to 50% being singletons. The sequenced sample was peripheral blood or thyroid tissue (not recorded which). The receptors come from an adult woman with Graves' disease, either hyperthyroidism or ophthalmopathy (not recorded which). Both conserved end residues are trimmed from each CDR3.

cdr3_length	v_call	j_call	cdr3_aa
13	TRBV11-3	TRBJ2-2	ASSLGSYQDGELF
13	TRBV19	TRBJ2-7	ASSISDRSIYEQY
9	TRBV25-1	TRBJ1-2	ARGQGGGYT
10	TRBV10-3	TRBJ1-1	AISEYATEAF
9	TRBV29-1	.	SGSSYNEQF
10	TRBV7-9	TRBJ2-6	ASRPGANVLT
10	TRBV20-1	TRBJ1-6	SAPNRNSPLH
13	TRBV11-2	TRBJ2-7	ASSLMRTSRYEQH
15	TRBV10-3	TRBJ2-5	AISELAGSPVAETQY
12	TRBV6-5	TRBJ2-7	ASSYGTGAYEQY
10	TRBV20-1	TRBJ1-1	SARLLNTEAF
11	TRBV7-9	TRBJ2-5	ASSQDGEQTQY
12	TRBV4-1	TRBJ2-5	ASSQRLAGETQY
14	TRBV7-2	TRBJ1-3	ASSPKRRVSGNTIY
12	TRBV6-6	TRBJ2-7	ASSYQRDGGEQY
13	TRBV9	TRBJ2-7	ASSRKATRFHEQY
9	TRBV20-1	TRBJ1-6	SAFDTGHLH